This TCR beta chain was identified during a study of blood T cell repertoires in COVID-19. The study recruited people aged roughly 18 to 100 years across approximately 24 US areas. The CDR3 has 15 amino acids. From germline, CDR1 is MNHEY and CDR2 SVGEGT. Deletions cut 6 bases from V and 0 bases from J, with 15 bases between. The repertoire was sequenced with immunoSEQ multiplex PCR; TCRdb's copy has only in-frame clones and lacks some. Of over 250,000 clones listed, 80% to 95% are singletons. The receptor was isolated from a woman aged 30 to 39 who had recovered from COVID-19. Sequencing was done on a sample of PBMCs or T cells enriched from blood (not recorded which). The chain uses TRBV6-2 or TRBV6-3 and TRBJ2-7; D possibly corresponds to TRBD2 (5 bases). The CDR3 nucleotides read TGTGCCAGCAGCCTACAGCGGTGGAGCTCCTACGAGCAGTACTTC. Its protein is CASSLQRWSSYEQYF.